Sequencing of this T cell receptor beta chain was carried out in a study of T cell responses to AZD1222 COVID-19 vaccine. Study-level findings and limits: Following two doses of AZD1222, Spike-specific TCR breadth and depth rose.

Libraries were prepared by immunoSEQ multiplex PCR; TCRdb keeps only in-frame clonotypes and omits some of them. The data contain over 150,000 clones, 92% of them singletons. Comment on this clone: Its specificity is not known.

From germline, CDR1 is SGHVS and CDR2 FNYEAQ. The CDR3 has 14 amino acids. The ends were cut back, 5 bases at V and 1 base at J, with 10 bases in the middle. The gene calls are TRBV7-6 and TRBJ2-3; TRBD1 might be the D (5 bases). Sample: peripheral blood, taken on day 0 of MenACWY control vaccination. The sequence was collected from an adult in good health. The CDR3 DNA reads TGTGCCAGCAGCCAGATGACAGGCACAGATACGCAGTATTTT. It codes for CASSQMTGTDTQYF.